A single sample is the source of the 5 T cell receptor beta chains below, sequenced in a study of OX40 agonist ivuxolimab in advanced cancers. Profiled with immunoSEQ multiplex PCR; TCRdb holds only in-frame clones, not every one. This table holds roughly 71,000 clones, about 87% found once. Sequencing was performed on CD4+ or CD8+ T cells sorted from blood, taken in a trial of the OX40 agonist ivuxolimab. These receptors came from an adult with an advanced solid tumor such as melanoma, head and neck, liver or kidney cancer.

The gene calls are TRBV15 and TRBJ2-1; TRBD2 is a possible D gene (5 bases). V shed 3 bases and J shed 3 bases, with 12 bases lying between them. The CDR3 spans 15 residues. Germline CDR1 is LNHNV and CDR2 is YYDKDF (reference sequence). CDR3 sequence: CATSRRRTYYNEQFF. DNA for the CDR3: TGTGCCACCAGCAGGCGGAGGACTTACTACAATGAGCAGTTCTTC. Looking up the rest from reference TRBV15 and TRBJ2-1 gives the full variable domain: DAMVIQNPRYQVTQFGKPVTLSCSQTLNHNVMYWYQQKSSQAPKLLFHYYDKDFNNEADTPDNFQSRRPNTSFCFLDIRSPGLGDTAMYLCATSRRRTYYNEQFFGPGTRLTVL.

This chain uses TRBV27 with TRBJ2-7, with 9 bases identical to TRBD1. Per the germline V gene, CDR1 is MNHEY and CDR2 is SMNVEV (reference sequence). Trimming took 5 bases from V and 2 from J; bases not matched to a gene: 13. The length of the CDR3 is 17 residues. The CDR3 DNA reads TGTGCCAGCAGTGAGTCCGGGACAGGGAGATTTCCCTACGAGCAGTACTTC. This gives the protein CASSESGTGRFPYEQYF.

The chain joins TRBV6-6 to TRBJ1-5, with a weak D call TRBD1 (5 bases). V was pared by 2 bases and J by 1 base, with 6 bases between. Germline lookup yields CDR1 MNHNY and CDR2 SVGAGI (reference sequence). The CDR3 covers 14 residues. The CDR3 sequence is CASSYGDSNQPQHF. CDR3 nucleotides: TGTGCCAGCAGTTACGGGGACAGCAATCAGCCCCAGCATTTT.

This chain links TRBV18 with TRBJ1-1, with 7 bases matching TRBD1. The CDR3 has 15 amino acids. Per germline, CDR1 KGHSH and CDR2 LQKENI. J lost 2 bases, V lost 0 bases, and 3 bases had no gene match. The CDR3 nucleotides read TGTGCCAGCTCACCACCAAAGGGGGCAAACACTGAAGCTTTCTTT. Its protein product is CASSPPKGANTEAFF.

The chain recombines TRBV18 with TRBJ1-1, with D possibly TRBD1 on 5 matching bases. The germline V gene has CDR1 KGHSH and CDR2 LQKENI. CDR3 length: 13 amino acids. V gave up 4 bases and J gave up 7 bases, with 13 bases separating them. The CDR3 bases are TGTGCCAGCTCACAGAGCAGGGAGCTTGAAGCTTTCTTT. Amino acid sequence: CASSQSRELEAFF. The full variable domain, in which reference TRBV18 and TRBJ1-1 provide the parts outside the CDR3, is NAGVMQNPRHLVRRRGQEARLRCSPMKGHSHVYWYRQLPEEGLKFMVYLQKENIIDESGMPKERFSAEFPKEGPSILRIQQVVRGDSAAYFCASSQSRELEAFFGQGTRLTVV.